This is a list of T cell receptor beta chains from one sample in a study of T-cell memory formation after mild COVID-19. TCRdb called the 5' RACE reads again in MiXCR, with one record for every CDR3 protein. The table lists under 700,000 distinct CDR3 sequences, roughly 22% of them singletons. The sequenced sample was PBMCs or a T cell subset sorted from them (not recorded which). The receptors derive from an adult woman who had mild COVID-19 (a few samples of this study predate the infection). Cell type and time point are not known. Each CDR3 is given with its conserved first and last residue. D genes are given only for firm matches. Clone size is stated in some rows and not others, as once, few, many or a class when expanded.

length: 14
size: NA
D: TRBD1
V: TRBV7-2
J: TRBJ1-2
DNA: TGTGCCAGCAGAAGGGACAGGCGCTATTATGGCTACACCTTC
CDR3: CASRRDRRYYGYTF

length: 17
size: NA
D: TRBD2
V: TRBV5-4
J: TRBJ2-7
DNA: TGTGCCAGCAGCTTGGCGGCTAGCGGGGGGCCTAGTAACGAGCAGTACTTC
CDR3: CASSLAASGGPSNEQYF

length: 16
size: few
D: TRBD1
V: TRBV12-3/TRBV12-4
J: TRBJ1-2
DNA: TGTGCCAGCAGTTTTCTTCCGACAGGGGCTAACTATGGCTACACCTTC
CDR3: CASSFLPTGANYGYTF

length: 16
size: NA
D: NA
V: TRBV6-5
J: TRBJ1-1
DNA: TGTGCCAGCAGTTACTCGGCCACCCGTCAGAACACTGAAGCTTTCTTT
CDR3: CASSYSATRQNTEAFF

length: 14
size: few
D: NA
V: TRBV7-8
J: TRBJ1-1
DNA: TGTGCCAGCAGCTTAGAAACTCAGGGACTTGTAGCTTTCTTT
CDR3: CASSLETQGLVAFF

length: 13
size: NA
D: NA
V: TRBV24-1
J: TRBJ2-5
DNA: TGTGCCACCAGCTTACAGGGCGGAGAGACCCAGTACTTC
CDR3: CATSLQGGETQYF

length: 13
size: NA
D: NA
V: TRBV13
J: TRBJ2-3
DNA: TGTGCCAGCAGCCCTATGGGGAGTGATACGCAGTATTTT
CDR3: CASSPMGSDTQYF

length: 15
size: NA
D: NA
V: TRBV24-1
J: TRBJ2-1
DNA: TGTGCCACCAGTACCTTAGACGTCGCCGGGAGTGAGCAGTTCTTC
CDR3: CATSTLDVAGSEQFF

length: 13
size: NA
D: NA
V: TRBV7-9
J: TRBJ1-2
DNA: TGTGCCAGCACCCCGGACGGGGGCTATGGCTACACCTTC
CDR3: CASTPDGGYGYTF

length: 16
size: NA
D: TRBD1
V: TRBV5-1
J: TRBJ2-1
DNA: TGCGCCAGCAGCGTGGGGGACAGGGAGTCCTACAATGAGCAGTTCTTC
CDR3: CASSVGDRESYNEQFF

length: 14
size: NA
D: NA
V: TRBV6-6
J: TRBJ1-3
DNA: TGTGCCAGCAGCACCAGTTTCTCTGGAAACACCATATATTTT
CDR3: CASSTSFSGNTIYF

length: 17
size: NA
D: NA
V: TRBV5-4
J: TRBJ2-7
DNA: TGTGCCAGCAGCTTGGGGGAAAGGTTGCCCCGGGGCGGCGAGCAGTACTTC
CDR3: CASSLGERLPRGGEQYF

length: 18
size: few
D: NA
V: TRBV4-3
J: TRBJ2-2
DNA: TGCGCCAGCAGCCAACTACCGGGGGCGGGAGTCCCGCCTGGCAGGCTGTTTTTT
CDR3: CASSQLPGAGVPPGRLFF

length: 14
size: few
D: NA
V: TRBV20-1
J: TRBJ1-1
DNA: TGCAGTGCTAGACCATTACAGGGAGGCACTGAAGCTTTCTTT
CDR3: CSARPLQGGTEAFF

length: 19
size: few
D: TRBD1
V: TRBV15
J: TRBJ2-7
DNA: TGTGCCACCAGCAGAGTACCCTTGACCGGGACAGTGGGGAGAGTGGAGCAGTACTTC
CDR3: CATSRVPLTGTVGRVEQYF

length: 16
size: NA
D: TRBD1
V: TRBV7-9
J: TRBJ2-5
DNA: TGTGCCAGCAGCTTAGTGGGGACAGGGGGCCGAGAGACCCAGTACTTC
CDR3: CASSLVGTGGRETQYF

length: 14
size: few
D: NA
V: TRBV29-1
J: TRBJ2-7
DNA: TGCAGCGTTGAAGGCGGGACAGTTGGTTACGAGCAGTACTTC
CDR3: CSVEGGTVGYEQYF

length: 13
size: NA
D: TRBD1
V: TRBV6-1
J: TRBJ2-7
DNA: TGTGCCAGCAGCGGGACAGGGAGAGACGAGCAGTACTTC
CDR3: CASSGTGRDEQYF

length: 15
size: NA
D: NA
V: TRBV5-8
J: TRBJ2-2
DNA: TGTGCCAGCAACTTGGTCAAGCGCGACACCGGGGAGCTGTTTTTT
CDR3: CASNLVKRDTGELFF

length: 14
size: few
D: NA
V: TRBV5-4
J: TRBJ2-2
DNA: TGTGCCAGCAGCTTGGAATTTAACACCGGGGAGCTGTTTTTT
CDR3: CASSLEFNTGELFF

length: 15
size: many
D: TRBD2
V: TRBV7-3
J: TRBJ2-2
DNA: TGTGCCAGCAGTCCAACTAGCGTCAACACCGGGGAGCTGTTTTTT
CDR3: CASSPTSVNTGELFF

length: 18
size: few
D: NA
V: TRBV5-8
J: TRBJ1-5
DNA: TGTGCCAGCAGCTCGCTCGACGGGGGGGGGTTTAGCAATCAGCCCCAGCATTTT
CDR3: CASSSLDGGGFSNQPQHF

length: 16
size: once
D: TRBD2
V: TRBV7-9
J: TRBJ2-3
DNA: TGTGCCAGCAGCTCGCGTCCGGGGGGGCCAACAGATACGCAGTATTTT
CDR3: CASSSRPGGPTDTQYF